This TCR beta chain originates from a study of shared clonotypes between healthy human individuals. Study-wide background: The study used three CD4 naive, three CD4 memory, two CD8 naive and one CD8 memory plate per donor.

The assay was immunoSEQ multiplex PCR, and TCRdb's table has in-frame clones only and misses some. The sample consists of around 1.9 million clones, 90% to 95% of them appearing once. The V gene lost 4 bases and the J gene lost 2 bases, with 9 bases spanning the gap. The CDR3 sequence is 13 residues long. Germline CDR1 reads PRHDT; CDR2 reads FYEKMQ (reference sequence). A word on this clone: Its antigen is currently unknown.

Terminally differentiated effector memory CD45RA+ cells were excluded from the naive CD8 cells, which were CD45RO-negative and positively selected for CCR7. Whole-study findings and limits: A reduction in generation probabilities was seen for non-shared clonotypes relative to those shared by all four donors. Represented diversity (both genetic and exposure-history) was limited by the small number of donors.

The chain employs TRBV13 and TRBJ2-7; D is ambiguous. The sequence derives from a man aged 18 to 29 in good health. Some clones in this sample may be carry-over from other donors' samples. Sequenced material: naive CD8+ T cells from PBMCs. The CDR3 sequence is CASSSSLTYEQYF. The DNA of the CDR3 is TGTGCCAGCAGCTCCAGCCTCACCTACGAGCAGTACTTC.